A single sample gave rise to the 16 T cell receptor beta chains below, sequenced in a study of blood T cell repertoires in COVID-19. The assay was immunoSEQ multiplex PCR, and TCRdb's table has in-frame clones only and misses some. Here the sample spans roughly 200,000 clones, 75% to 85% being singletons. Input material: peripheral blood. The receptors were sampled from a human donor in a cohort sampled during active COVID-19.

This chain links TRBV3-1 (or the pseudogene TRBV3-2) with TRBJ2-2, with a tentative D call TRBD1 (6 bases). In germline, CDR1 is LGHDT, CDR2 YNNKEL (reference sequence). This CDR3 contains 15 residues. Trimming removed 6 bases from V and 1 base from J, with 12 bases in between. CDR3 sequence reads: CASRQGHLNTGELFF. The CDR3 DNA sequence: TGTGCCAGCAGACAGGGACACCTGAACACCGGGGAGCTGTTTTTT.

This chain joins TRBV27 and TRBJ1-5; the D gene is possibly TRBD1 (5 bases). The CDR3 sequence is 16 residues long. Germline assignment: CDR1 MNHEY and CDR2 SMNVEV (reference sequence). Trimming shortened V by 5 bases and J by 7 bases, and 21 bases separated the two germline ends. The CDR3 sequence is CASSPFRGEVNQPQHF. As DNA, the CDR3 is TGTGCCAGCAGTCCCTTTCGGGGGGAAGTAAACCAGCCCCAGCATTTT.

V and J are TRBV24-1 and TRBJ2-1; D is uncertain. CDR3 size: 16 residues. V lost 1 base and J 3 bases, leaving 12 bases between the germline ends. CDR1 is KGHDR and CDR2 is SFDVKD in the germline V gene. The CDR3: CATSDLLAADYNEQFF. The DNA of the CDR3 is TGTGCCACCAGTGATTTATTGGCGGCGGACTACAATGAGCAGTTCTTC.

The chain joins TRBV25-1 to TRBJ1-1; D call uncertain. V was clipped by 4 bases and J by 4 bases, with 10 bases between them. This CDR3 comprises 13 residues. The V gene's germline CDR1 is MGHDK and CDR2 SYGVNS. Written as DNA, the CDR3 is TGTGCCAGCAGTGTAGACCGGGGCACTGAAGCTTTCTTT. This encodes CASSVDRGTEAFF. Full variable domain (missing parts from reference TRBV25-1 and TRBJ1-1): EADIYQTPRYLVIGTGKKITLECSQTMGHDKMYWYQQDPGMELHLIHYSYGVNSTEKGDLSSESTVSRIRTEHFPLTLESARPSHTSQYLCASSVDRGTEAFFGQGTRLTVV.

The genes are TRBV6-5 and TRBJ2-7, with 10 nucleotides matching TRBD1. The V gene's germline CDR1 is MNHEY and CDR2 SVGAGI. The V and J ends lost 8 bases and 4 bases, in that order; junction bases with no gene match: 5. This CDR3 contains 13 residues. The CDR3 DNA is TGTGCCAGCGCGCGGACAGGGGGTTACGAGCAGTACTTC. It is translated as CASARTGGYEQYF.

This clone was observed a handful of times. The gene calls are TRBV6-5 and TRBJ2-7; the match to TRBD2 covers 8 bases. The CDR3 loop spans 15 amino acids. The trim removed 6 bases at V and 9 bases at J, leaving 16 bases unmatched. CDR1 MNHEY and CDR2 SVGAGI come from the germline V gene. CDR3 sequence reads: CASSRSGGSGRAQYF. The CDR3 nucleotides read TGTGCCAGCAGCCGATCGGGGGGGAGCGGGAGAGCGCAGTACTTC.

This clone came up once. This chain joins TRBV30 and TRBJ1-1; D ambiguous. Trimming removed 4 bases at V and 2 bases at J, with 14 bases between. This CDR3 has 14 amino acids. Germline V gene lookup returns CDR1 GTSNPN and CDR2 SVGIG (reference sequence). CDR3 in amino acids: CAWKVGRTNTEAFF. CDR3 coding DNA: TGTGCCTGGAAGGTGGGCAGGACTAACACTGAAGCTTTCTTT.

V is TRBV27 and J is TRBJ2-7; D may be TRBD2 (6 bases). In germline, CDR1 is MNHEY, CDR2 SMNVEV (reference sequence). Between the trimmed V and J ends, which lost 5 bases and 2 bases, there was a span of 10 bases. The CDR3 covers 13 residues. The CDR3: CASSPGLTYEQYF. CDR3 DNA: TGTGCCAGCAGTCCCGGACTAACCTACGAGCAGTACTTC.

This chain links TRBV3-1 (or the pseudogene TRBV3-2) with TRBJ2-2, with TRBD1 as a possible D gene (6 bases). The CDR3 has 15 amino acids. V was trimmed by 6 bases and J by 0 bases, leaving 11 bases between them. Germline-derived CDR1 and CDR2 are LGHDT and YNNKEL (reference sequence). The chain's CDR3 is CASSPGTPNTGELFF. The CDR3 DNA sequence: TGTGCCAGCAGTCCTGGGACACCGAACACCGGGGAGCTGTTTTTT.

The rearrangement links TRBV28 to TRBJ2-2, with D uncertain. Germline V gene lookup returns CDR1 MDHEN and CDR2 SYDVKM. Trimming took off 7 bases at V and 0 bases at J, with 9 bases between the two ends. This CDR3 is 14 amino acids long. The CDR3 DNA follows: TGTGCCAGCAAGCAGGCGTCGAACACCGGGGAGCTGTTTTTT. It translates to CASKQASNTGELFF.

The rearrangement links TRBV9 to TRBJ1-5, with D perhaps matching TRBD1 (6 bases). V was pared by 2 bases and J by 4 bases, with 13 bases between. CDR1 SGDLS and CDR2 YYNGEE come from the germline V gene. This CDR3 comprises 15 residues. DNA of the CDR3: TGTGCCAGCAGCGTGGGGGACACCTTAAATCAGCCCCAGCATTTT. This translates into CASSVGDTLNQPQHF.

The chain uses TRBV3-1 (or the pseudogene TRBV3-2) and TRBJ2-3; D unresolved. The V end lost 2 bases, the J end lost 1 base, and 7 bases lay between the germline ends. There are 14 residues in the CDR3. Germline-derived CDR1 and CDR2 are LGHDT and YNNKEL (reference sequence). The DNA for the CDR3 is TGTGCCAGCAGCCAAAATTTAGGCACAGATACGCAGTATTTT. It yields the protein CASSQNLGTDTQYF.

This clone has a handful of counts. The chain links TRBV7-9 to TRBJ1-6, with 11 bases lining up with TRBD1. CDR1 is SEHNR, CDR2 FQNEAQ, per germline (reference sequence). Losses at the gene ends were 5 bases for V and 7 bases for J; bases not matched to a gene: 4. The CDR3 runs to 15 residues. CDR3 sequence: CASSRRTGGNSPLHF. The CDR3 DNA reads as TGTGCCAGCAGCCGTAGGACAGGGGGCAATTCACCCCTCCACTTT.

The rearrangement uses TRBV19 and TRBJ2-3; D is undetermined. Germline V gives CDR1 LNHDA, CDR2 SQIVND (reference sequence). Trimming removed 3 bases from V and 0 bases from J, with 13 bases in between. The CDR3 has 16 residues. The CDR3, as DNA: TGTGCCAGTAGTATTGGTCAGGCTACTAGCACAGATACGCAGTATTTT. This codes for CASSIGQATSTDTQYF. Full variable domain (outside the CDR3, taken from reference TRBV19 and TRBJ2-3): DGGITQSPKYLFRKEGQNVTLSCEQNLNHDAMYWYRQDPGQGLRLIYYSQIVNDFQKGDIAEGYSVSREKKESFPLTVTSAQKNPTAFYLCASSIGQATSTDTQYFGPGTRLTVL.

The rearrangement links TRBV6-2 or TRBV6-3 to TRBJ2-1; D gene unclear. Germline V lookup: CDR1 MNHEY, CDR2 SVGEGT. The CDR3 length is 13 residues. Between the trimmed V and J ends, which lost 4 bases and 4 bases, there was a span of 8 bases. CDR3 amino acids: CASSSEAYNEQFF. The DNA of the CDR3 is TGTGCCAGCAGTTCCGAGGCTTACAATGAGCAGTTCTTC.

The chain links TRBV18 to TRBJ2-7; 7 nucleotides match TRBD2. CDR1 KGHSH and CDR2 LQKENI come from the germline V gene. The CDR3 consists of 14 residues. V gave up 5 bases and J gave up 2 bases; unmatched junction bases: 6. CDR3 sequence: CASSNGGVPYEQYF. For the CDR3, the DNA is TGTGCCAGCTCAAATGGGGGGGTCCCCTACGAGCAGTACTTC.